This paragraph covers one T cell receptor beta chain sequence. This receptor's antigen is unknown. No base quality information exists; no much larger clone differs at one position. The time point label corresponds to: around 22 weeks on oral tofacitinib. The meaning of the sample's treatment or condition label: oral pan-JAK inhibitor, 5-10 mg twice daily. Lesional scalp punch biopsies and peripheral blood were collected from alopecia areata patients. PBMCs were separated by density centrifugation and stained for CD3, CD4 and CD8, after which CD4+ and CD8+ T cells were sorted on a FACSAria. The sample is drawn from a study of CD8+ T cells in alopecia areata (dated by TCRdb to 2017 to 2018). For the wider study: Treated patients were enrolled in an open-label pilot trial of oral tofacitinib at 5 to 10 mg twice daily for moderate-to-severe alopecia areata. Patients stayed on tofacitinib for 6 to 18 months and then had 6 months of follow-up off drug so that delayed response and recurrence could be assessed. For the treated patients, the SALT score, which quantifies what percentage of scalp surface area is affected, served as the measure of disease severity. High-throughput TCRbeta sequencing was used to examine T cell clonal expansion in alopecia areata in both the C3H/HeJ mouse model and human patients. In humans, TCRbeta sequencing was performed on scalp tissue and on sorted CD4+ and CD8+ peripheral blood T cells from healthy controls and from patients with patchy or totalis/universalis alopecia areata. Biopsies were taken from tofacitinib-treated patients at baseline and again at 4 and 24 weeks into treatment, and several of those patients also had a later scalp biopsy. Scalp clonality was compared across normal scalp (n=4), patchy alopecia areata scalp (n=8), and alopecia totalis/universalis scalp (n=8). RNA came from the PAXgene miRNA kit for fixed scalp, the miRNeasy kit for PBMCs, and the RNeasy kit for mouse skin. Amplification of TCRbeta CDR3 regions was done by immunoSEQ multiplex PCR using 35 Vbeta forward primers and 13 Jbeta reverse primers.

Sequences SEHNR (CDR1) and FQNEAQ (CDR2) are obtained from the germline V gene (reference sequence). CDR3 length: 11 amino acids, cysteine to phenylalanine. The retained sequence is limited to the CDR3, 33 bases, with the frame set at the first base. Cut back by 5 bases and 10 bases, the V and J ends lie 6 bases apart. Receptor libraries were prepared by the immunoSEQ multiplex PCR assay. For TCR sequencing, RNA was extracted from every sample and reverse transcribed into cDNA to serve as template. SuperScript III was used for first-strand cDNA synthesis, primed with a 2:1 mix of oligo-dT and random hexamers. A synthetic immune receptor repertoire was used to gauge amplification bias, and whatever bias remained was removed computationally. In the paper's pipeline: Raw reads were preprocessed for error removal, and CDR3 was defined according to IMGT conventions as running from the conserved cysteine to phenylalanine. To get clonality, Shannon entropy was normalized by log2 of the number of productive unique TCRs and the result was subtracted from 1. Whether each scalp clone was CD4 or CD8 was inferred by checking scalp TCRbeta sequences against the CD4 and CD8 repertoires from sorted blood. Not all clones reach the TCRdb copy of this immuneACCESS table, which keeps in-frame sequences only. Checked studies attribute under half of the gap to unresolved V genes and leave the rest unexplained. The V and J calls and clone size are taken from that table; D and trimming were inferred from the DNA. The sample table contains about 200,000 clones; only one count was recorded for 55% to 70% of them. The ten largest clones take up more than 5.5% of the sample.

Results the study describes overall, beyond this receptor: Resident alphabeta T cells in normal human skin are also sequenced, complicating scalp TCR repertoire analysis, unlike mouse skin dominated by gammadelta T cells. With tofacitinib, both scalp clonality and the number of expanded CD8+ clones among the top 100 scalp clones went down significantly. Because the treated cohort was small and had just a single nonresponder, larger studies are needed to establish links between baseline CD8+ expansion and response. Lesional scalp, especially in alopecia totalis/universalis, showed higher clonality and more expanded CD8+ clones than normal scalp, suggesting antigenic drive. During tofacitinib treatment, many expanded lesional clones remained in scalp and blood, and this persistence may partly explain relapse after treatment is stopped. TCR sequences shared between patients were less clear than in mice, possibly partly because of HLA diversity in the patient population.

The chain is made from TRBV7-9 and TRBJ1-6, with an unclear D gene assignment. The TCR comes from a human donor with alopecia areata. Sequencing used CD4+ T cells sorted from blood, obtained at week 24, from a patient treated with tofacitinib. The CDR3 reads CASSRGSPLHF. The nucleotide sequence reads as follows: TGTGCCAGCAGCCGTGGGTCACCCCTCCACTTT.